This T cell receptor (beta chain) appears in the sequencing data of a study of cytomegalovirus exposure and HLA in healthy donors. Study outcomes and limitations: Diagnosis of cytomegalovirus status made by the classifier reportedly showed high specificity and sensitivity.

Sequenced by immunoSEQ multiplex PCR; TCRdb stores in-frame clones only, minus some. Counted here are about 250,000 clones, roughly 84% occurring once; the ten biggest clones make up about 12%. As to this clone: Its matching antigen is unknown.

Deletions cut 4 bases from V and 0 bases from J, with 9 bases between. Germline assignment: CDR1 MNHEY and CDR2 SMNVEV (reference sequence). The CDR3 spans 15 residues. The sequenced sample was PBMCs. The rearrangement links TRBV27 to TRBJ1-4, with D unclear. This sequence was found in a man younger than 35 in good health and CMV-seropositive. DNA for the CDR3: TGTGCCAGCAGTTCCCTCCCCGCAACTAATGAAAAACTGTTTTTT. This translates into CASSSLPATNEKLFF.